The 19 T cell receptor beta chains below come from one sample, sequenced in a study of T-cell memory formation after mild COVID-19 (TCRdb year 2021). Preparation of the library involved 5' RACE. The sequencing machine was an Illumina NovaSeq 6000. The public reads were run again by TCRdb, first through fastp at Q25 and then through MiXCR, and only productive beta chains were kept. Rows matching on CDR3 protein sequence are summarized as one entry with the most common DNA and genes. Present in this sample are about 410,000 distinct CDR3 sequences, approximately 18% of which were seen just once. Roughly 21% of the sample belongs to the ten largest clones. Sequencing input: PBMCs or a T cell subset sorted from them (not recorded which). The receptor set was obtained from a man younger than 35 who had mild COVID-19 (a few samples of this study predate the infection). The sample titles of this study are shuffled in the database, so cell type and time point are left out; the donor was told from shared clones.

This sequence joins TRBV7-2 and TRBJ1-3; the D is unclear. V lost 5 bases and J lost 2, with 10 bases in between. Looked up from germline, CDR1 is SGHTA and CDR2 is FQGNSA. The CDR3 consists of 14 residues. CDR3 nucleotide sequence: TGTGCCAGCAGCCAAGAGTCAGCTGGAAACACCATATATTTT. Its protein product is CASSQESAGNTIYF. Supplemented by reference TRBV7-2 and TRBJ1-3, the full variable domain reads GAGVSQSPSNKVTEKGKDVELRCDPISGHTALYWYRQSLGQGLEFLIYFQGNSAPDKSGLPSDRFSAERTGGSVSTLTIQRTQQEDSAVYLCASSQESAGNTIYFGEGSWLTVV.

V gene TRBV10-3 combines with J gene TRBJ2-2, with 10 bases fitting TRBD2. Germline loops: CDR1 ENHRY, CDR2 SYGVKD. V lost 10 bases, J lost 7 bases, and 12 bases stayed unmatched. The CDR3 totals 15 residues. The CDR3 loop is CATSSSGRAVGELFF. CDR3 nucleotide sequence: TGTGCCACAAGTAGCAGCGGGAGGGCGGTCGGGGAGCTGTTTTTT.

This clonotype was observed a few times. The V and J genes are TRBV9 and TRBJ2-3; D gene uncertain. The V end lost 0 bases, the J end lost 0 bases, and 11 bases lay between the germline ends. The CDR3 is 16 residues long. Germline CDR1 is SGDLS and CDR2 is YYNGEE. The DNA for the CDR3 is TGTGCCAGCAGCGTAGGCACATCGCCTAGCACAGATACGCAGTATTTT. It codes for CASSVGTSPSTDTQYF.

This chain joins TRBV12-3 or TRBV12-4 and TRBJ2-1; TRBD2 matches at 15 bases. This CDR3 is 15 amino acids long. Trimming at V came to 8 bases and at J to 7 bases, leaving 6 bases not matched to a gene. CDR3 bases: TGTGCCAGCCGAACCGGGACTAGCGGGGGGAATGAGCAGTTCTTC. Amino acids: CASRTGTSGGNEQFF.

This clonotype was seen a few times. The J gene is TRBJ1-1, the V gene TRBV4-2; TRBD1 matches at 7 bases. V trimming: 0 bases; J trimming: 5 bases; junction bases outside the gene matches: 12. CDR3 size: 17 residues. The germline gives CDR1 LGHNA, CDR2 YNFKEQ. The CDR3 coding sequence is TGTGCCAGCAGCCAAGATTACCCATCAGGGGGGGGAACTGAAGCTTTCTTT. Protein product: CASSQDYPSGGGTEAFF.

This clonotype was found a few times. The chain employs TRBV6-2 or TRBV6-3 and TRBJ2-1; a weak D match, TRBD2 (6 bases). V was pared by 7 bases and J by 9 bases, with 13 bases between. The CDR3 has 12 residues. CDR1 and CDR2 (germline): MNHEY, SVGEGT. The CDR3 region is CASMVIGSEQFF. The CDR3 DNA reads as TGTGCCAGCATGGTGATCGGGAGTGAGCAGTTCTTC.

The chain combines TRBV6-2 or TRBV6-3 with TRBJ1-1, with no clear D. The CDR3 is 12 amino acids. Germline V gives CDR1 MNHEY, CDR2 SVGEGT. With 2 bases removed from V and 9 bases from J, the gap between germline ends came to 10 bases. CDR3 coding DNA: TGTGCCAGCAGTTACACGACGGGAAAAGCTTTCTTT. The encoded protein is CASSYTTGKAFF.

This clonotype has a handful of counts. The chain is built from TRBV12-3 or TRBV12-4 and TRBJ1-6; 12 bases map to TRBD1. CDR3 length: 15 residues. Germline trimming cut 8 bases from V and 9 bases from J; bases unmatched to any gene: 8. Written as DNA, the CDR3 is TGTGCCAGCTCCCGGGAGGGACAGGGGGCTTCACCCCTCCACTTT. Translating gives CASSREGQGASPLHF.

Written as DNA, the CDR3 is TGTGCCAGCAGCGTAGGGGACAGCTTAGTCCCTATGAACACTGAAGCTTTCTTT. It specifies CASSVGDSLVPMNTEAFF. This chain connects TRBV9 to TRBJ1-1, with 7 bases matching TRBD1. The length of the CDR3 is 18 residues. V shed 0 bases, J shed 0 bases, and the junction held 11 bases outside the gene matches. Germline V gives CDR1 SGDLS, CDR2 YYNGEE.

This chain joins TRBV20-1 and TRBJ2-1, with D possibly matching TRBD2 (7 bases). Trimming shortened V by 3 bases and J by 2 bases, and 11 bases separated the two germline ends. This CDR3 spans 14 amino acids. Germline values: CDR1 DFQATT, CDR2 SNEGSKA (reference sequence). CDR3 in amino acids: CSASLGGPYNEQFF. The DNA for the CDR3 is TGCAGTGCTAGTTTGGGGGGGCCCTACAATGAGCAGTTCTTC.

The chain carries TRBV7-9 and TRBJ1-6; D not certain. The CDR3 has 15 residues. Looked up from germline, CDR1 is SEHNR and CDR2 is FQNEAQ (reference sequence). V was trimmed by 5 bases and J by 10 bases, leaving 18 bases between them. CDR3 amino acids: CASSPGPEVWSPLHF. CDR3 DNA sequence: TGTGCCAGCAGCCCCGGGCCGGAGGTCTGGTCACCCCTCCACTTT.

This clonotype showed up just a few times. J is TRBJ1-2 and V is TRBV27; 9 bases align to TRBD1. The CDR3 is 14 residues long. V was clipped by 3 bases and J by 8 bases; unmatched bases: 7. Germline-derived CDR1 and CDR2 are MNHEY and SMNVEV (reference sequence). As DNA, the CDR3 is TGTGCCAGCAGTTTCTCCGGGACAGGGCGAGGCTACACCTTC. Protein sequence: CASSFSGTGRGYTF.

The chain links TRBV7-3 to TRBJ2-3; TRBD2 might be the D (6 bases). Germline lookup yields CDR1 SGHTA and CDR2 FQGTGA. CDR3 length: 20 amino acids. Deletions cut 5 bases from V and 2 bases from J, with 29 bases between. In DNA, the CDR3 is TGTGCCAGCAGCCTACGACCATCTAGCGACTCCCTCCTATTCACAGATACGCAGTATTTT. Translation gives CASSLRPSSDSLLFTDTQYF. The full variable domain, in which reference TRBV7-3 and TRBJ2-3 provide the parts outside the CDR3, is GAGVSQTPSNKVTEKGKYVELRCDPISGHTALYWYRQSLGQGPEFLIYFQGTGAADDSGLPNDRFFAVRPEGSVSTLKIQRTERGDSAVYLCASSLRPSSDSLLFTDTQYFGPGTRLTVL.

The chain recombines TRBV5-1 with TRBJ2-3; no definite D call. V was trimmed by 5 bases and J by 6 bases, leaving 7 bases between them. The CDR3 is 11 amino acids. Germline V CDR1 and CDR2: SGHRS, YFSETQ. The CDR3 sequence: CASRDGDTQYF. CDR3 DNA: TGCGCCAGCAGGGACGGCGATACGCAGTATTTT.

The chain recombines TRBV12-3 or TRBV12-4 with TRBJ1-5; no reliable D call. V dropped 3 bases and J dropped 5 bases, with 11 bases sitting between them. The CDR3 is made up of 14 amino acids. CDR3 sequence (DNA): TGTGCCAGCAGTTTCCGACGGGAACATCAGCCCCAGCATTTT. It is translated as CASSFRREHQPQHF.

V and J are TRBV6-5 and TRBJ1-1, with 7 bases aligning to TRBD1. The CDR3 is 13 amino acids. The V gene end was trimmed by 6 bases and the J gene end by 9 bases; junction bases not matched to a gene: 10. The germline gives CDR1 MNHEY, CDR2 SVGAGI. CDR3 residues: CASRYRGGVKAFF. The DNA for the CDR3 is TGTGCCAGCAGGTACAGGGGCGGGGTTAAAGCTTTCTTT.

The rearrangement uses TRBV10-1 and TRBJ2-1; 7 bases agree with TRBD2. The V segment lost 3 bases and the J segment 0 bases; nucleotides outside the gene matches: 11. CDR1 is WNHNN and CDR2 is SYGVQD in the germline V gene (reference sequence). This CDR3 comprises 18 residues. CDR3 sequence (DNA): TGCGCCAGCAGTGATGCGGGGGACCGACCTGGCTCCTACAATGAGCAGTTCTTC. Amino acid sequence: CASSDAGDRPGSYNEQFF.

DNA for the CDR3: TGTGCCAGCAGTTCGCCCGGAAGGAGCTCCTACGAGCAGTACGTC. Protein: CASSSPGRSSYEQYV. This sequence joins TRBV28 and TRBJ2-7; D is unresolved. The germline CDR1 and CDR2 sequences are MDHEN and SYDVKM. Trimming took off 4 bases at V and 0 bases at J, with 13 bases between the two ends. This CDR3 comprises 15 residues.

The CDR3 DNA reads as TGTGCCAGCAGCCAGGGACTAGCGGGGAGCTCCTACGAGCAGTACTTC. Amino acids: CASSQGLAGSSYEQYF. The chain carries TRBV4-2 and TRBJ2-7, with 13 bases fitting TRBD2. Trimming cost V 3 bases and J 0 bases; bases outside gene matches: 2. Germline loops: CDR1 LGHNA, CDR2 YNFKEQ. The CDR3 has 16 amino acids.